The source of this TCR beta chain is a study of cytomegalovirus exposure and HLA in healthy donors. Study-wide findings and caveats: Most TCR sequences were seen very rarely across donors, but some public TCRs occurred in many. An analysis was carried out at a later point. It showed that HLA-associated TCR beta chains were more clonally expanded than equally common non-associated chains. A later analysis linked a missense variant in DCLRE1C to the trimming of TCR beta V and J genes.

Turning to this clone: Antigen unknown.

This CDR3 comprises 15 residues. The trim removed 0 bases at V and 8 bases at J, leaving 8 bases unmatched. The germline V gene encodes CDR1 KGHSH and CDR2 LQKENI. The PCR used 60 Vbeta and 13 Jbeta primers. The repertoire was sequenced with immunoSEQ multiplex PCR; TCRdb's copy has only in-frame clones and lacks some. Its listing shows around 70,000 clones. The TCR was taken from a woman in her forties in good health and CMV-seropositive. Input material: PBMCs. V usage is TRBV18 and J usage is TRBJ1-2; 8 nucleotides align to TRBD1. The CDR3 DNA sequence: TGTGCCAGCTCACCACCATCGACAGGGGTGTTGGGCTACACCTTC. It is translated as CASSPPSTGVLGYTF.